The 20 T cell receptor beta chains listed next were all sequenced from one sample in a study of long-term antiretroviral therapy in people with HIV. Run at survey level, the immunoSEQ assay was version v3.0. Produced via immunoSEQ multiplex PCR; TCRdb's table is partial and in-frame only. The data contain about 22,000 clones, 70% to 80% of them seen just once; the ten biggest clones take up about 9%. The sequenced sample was unsorted PBMCs, obtained 1.2 years after starting antiretroviral therapy. These receptors were taken from a woman aged 35 to 49 with HIV.

This clone is categorized as medium-sized (0.01 to 0.1%). This CDR3 is CASSVGTGSTEAFF. The CDR3 nucleotides read TGTGCCAGCAGTGTCGGGACAGGGAGCACTGAAGCTTTCTTT. V usage is TRBV6-6 and J usage is TRBJ1-1; 9 bases align to TRBD1. CDR3 size: 14 residues. Germline V gene sequence: CDR1 MNHNY, CDR2 SVGAGI (reference sequence). Losses at the gene ends were 5 bases for V and 4 bases for J; bases not matched to a gene: 5.

The rearrangement links TRBV29-1 to TRBJ1-2; D gene ambiguous. The CDR3 consists of 12 residues. CDR1 and CDR2 from the germline V gene are SQVTM and ANQGSEA. Trimming took 4 bases from V and 0 from J, leaving 6 bases between them. The CDR3 region is CSVGSANYGYTF. In DNA form, the CDR3 reads TGCAGCGTTGGATCTGCTAACTATGGCTACACCTTC.

This sequence joins TRBV2 and TRBJ2-4, with a possible D match to TRBD1 (5 bases). V was clipped by 5 bases and J by 10 bases, with 15 bases between them. The CDR3 has 13 residues. From germline, CDR1 is SNHLY and CDR2 FYNNEI. The CDR3 region has the DNA TGTGCCAGCAGTTCGGTCCAGGCAGGGATTCAGTACTTC. Translated: CASSSVQAGIQYF.

This sequence joins TRBV11-2 and TRBJ1-2; D remains unclear. The CDR3 length is 15 residues. V shed 2 bases and J shed 1 base, with 11 bases lying between them. The germline V gene encodes CDR1 SGHAT and CDR2 FQNNGV. The CDR3 spells CASSLSGRHNYGYTF. The CDR3 DNA reads as TGTGCCAGCAGCTTAAGTGGCAGACATAACTATGGCTACACCTTC.

This clone was counted once. J is TRBJ2-7 and V is TRBV9; 7 bases fit TRBD1. V shed 3 bases, J shed 6 bases, and the junction held 12 bases outside the gene matches. The germline CDR1 and CDR2 sequences are SGDLS and YYNGEE. CDR3 length: 15 amino acids. The CDR3 DNA reads TGTGCCAGCAGCGAGGGAGTGACAGGGCTGGGCGAGCAGTACTTC. Translation: CASSEGVTGLGEQYF.

The J gene is TRBJ1-6, the V gene TRBV7-2; 8 bases align to TRBD1. Losses at the gene ends were 5 bases for V and 9 bases for J; bases not matched to a gene: 6. The CDR3 length is 14 residues. CDR1 is SGHTA, CDR2 FQGNSA, per germline. The CDR3 bases are TGTGCCAGCAGCGCCGGACAGGGTACTTCACCCCTCCACTTT. Its translation: CASSAGQGTSPLHF.

The chain has TRBV10-2 and TRBJ1-1; 8 positions agree with TRBD1. J was trimmed by 4 bases and V by 5 bases; bases with no gene match: 6. Germline assignment: CDR1 WSHSY and CDR2 SAAADI. The CDR3 is 14 residues long. The CDR3 DNA reads as TGCGCCAGCAGTTCGACAGGGGCTAGCACTGAAGCTTTCTTT. It is translated as CASSSTGASTEAFF.

There are a few counts of this clone. V is TRBV7-6 and J is TRBJ2-7; TRBD1 or TRBD2 may be the D gene (6 bases each). V gave up 3 bases and J gave up 4 bases, with 13 bases separating them. The CDR3 is made up of 14 amino acids. Germline V gene data show CDR1 as SGHVS and CDR2 as FNYEAQ. CDR3 nucleotide sequence: TGTGCCAGCAGCTTGGAGGGGGATGATTACGAGCAGTACTTC. This sequence encodes CASSLEGDDYEQYF.

This sequence joins TRBV2 and TRBJ2-2; 13 nucleotides align to TRBD2. The CDR3 length is 18 residues. V shed 3 bases and J 1 base; nucleotides not matched to a gene: 5. Looked up from germline, CDR1 is SNHLY and CDR2 is FYNNEI. The CDR3 here is CASSDLLAGGLNTGELFF. The CDR3 DNA sequence: TGTGCCAGCAGTGACCTACTAGCGGGAGGGCTGAACACCGGGGAGCTGTTTTTT.

The genes are TRBV11-3 and TRBJ2-4; no clear D. The CDR3 runs to 16 residues. V lost 0 bases and J lost 0, with 9 bases in between. Germline CDR1 reads SGHNT; CDR2 reads YENEEA. CDR3 sequence reads: CASSLEGTIAKNIQYF. As DNA, the CDR3 is TGTGCCAGCAGCTTAGAGGGAACTATAGCCAAAAACATTCAGTACTTC.

The rearrangement links TRBV7-9 to TRBJ2-1, with 10 bases matching TRBD2. The germline CDR1 and CDR2 sequences are SEHNR and FQNEAQ (reference sequence). With V trimmed by 4 bases and J by 7 bases, 4 bases remained unmatched. The CDR3 sequence is 14 residues long. CDR3 sequence (DNA): TGTGCCAGCAGCTCATCGGGACTAGCGAATGAGCAGTTCTTC. Its protein product is CASSSSGLANEQFF.

The chain combines TRBV20-1 with TRBJ2-1; D is unresolved. This CDR3 is 8 amino acids long. Trimming left V 6 bases short and J 6 bases short, with 0 bases between. Per germline, CDR1 DFQATT and CDR2 SNEGSKA (reference sequence). The CDR3 nucleotides read TGCAGTGCCAATGAGCAGTTCTTC. It codes for CSANEQFF.

The CDR3 reads CASSDLAGGSTDTQYF. In DNA, the CDR3 is TGCGCCAGCAGCGACCTAGCGGGGGGTTCCACAGATACGCAGTATTTT. J is TRBJ2-3 and V is TRBV5-1; 11 positions agree with TRBD2. V lost 4 bases, J lost 2 bases, and 6 bases stayed unmatched. Germline assignment: CDR1 SGHRS and CDR2 YFSETQ. This CDR3 is 16 amino acids long.

This clone was seen once. The chain links TRBV6-5 to TRBJ1-1; the D is unclear. CDR3 size: 13 residues. Germline CDR1 reads MNHEY; CDR2 reads SVGAGI. V lost 5 bases to trimming and J lost 5 bases, with 12 bases between them. Written as DNA, the CDR3 is TGTGCCAGCAGTAGACGGGGTAGAACTGAAGCTTTCTTT. It codes for CASSRRGRTEAFF.

The V gene is TRBV9, the J gene TRBJ2-7; 14 bases agree with TRBD2. This CDR3 is built from 16 residues. Germline CDR1 SGDLS, CDR2 YYNGEE. Unmatched junction bases numbered 5, after V lost 4 bases and J lost 2 bases. This CDR3 is CASSTGTSGRAYEQYF. In DNA form, the CDR3 reads TGTGCCAGCAGCACAGGGACTAGCGGGAGAGCCTACGAGCAGTACTTC.

The J gene is TRBJ1-3, the V gene TRBV6-6; D might be TRBD1 (5 bases). CDR3 length: 16 amino acids. Germline values: CDR1 MNHNY, CDR2 SVGAGI (reference sequence). V was shortened by 2 bases and J by 3 bases, with 14 bases between the two germline ends. CDR3 protein: CASSYGRGGYGNTIYF. CDR3 sequence (DNA): TGTGCCAGCAGTTACGGCCGTGGGGGGTATGGAAACACCATATATTTT.

There are a few counts of this clone. CDR3 in DNA: TGTGCCAGCAGCTTATTAGAAGGGGTGGAAGCTTTCTTT. It is translated as CASSLLEGVEAFF. V usage is TRBV11-2 and J usage is TRBJ1-1, with D possibly matching TRBD1 (5 bases). V was cut by 2 bases and J by 8 bases, with 12 bases left in between. Germline V gene lookup returns CDR1 SGHAT and CDR2 FQNNGV. The CDR3 is 13 amino acids.

The chain uses TRBV4-3 and TRBJ1-1, with D possibly matching TRBD1 (6 bases). Germline V gives CDR1 LGHNA, CDR2 YSLEER. The V end lost 1 base, the J end lost 7 bases, and 13 bases lay between the germline ends. The CDR3 runs to 14 residues. CDR3 bases: TGCGCCAGCAGCCAAGGGGACACTCAACGTGAAGCTTTCTTT. It is translated as CASSQGDTQREAFF.

This clone has just a few counts. The CDR3 nucleotides are TGTGCCAGCAGTTACGGGACAGGGGGCGACGAGCAGTACTTC. This gives the protein CASSYGTGGDEQYF. The chain links TRBV6-5 to TRBJ2-7, with 12 bases that match TRBD1. The CDR3 length is 14 residues. Germline V gives CDR1 MNHEY, CDR2 SVGAGI. With V trimmed by 2 bases and J by 5 bases, 1 base remained unmatched.

This clone was picked up one time. V gene TRBV6-1 combines with J gene TRBJ1-1; no firm D call. With 0 bases removed from V and 1 base from J, the gap between germline ends came to 12 bases. Germline CDR1 is MNHNS and CDR2 is SASEGT. The CDR3 loop spans 16 amino acids. CDR3 DNA sequence: TGTGCCAGCAGTGAAGCGCGGCGGGTAACGAACACTGAAGCTTTCTTT. Its protein product is CASSEARRVTNTEAFF.